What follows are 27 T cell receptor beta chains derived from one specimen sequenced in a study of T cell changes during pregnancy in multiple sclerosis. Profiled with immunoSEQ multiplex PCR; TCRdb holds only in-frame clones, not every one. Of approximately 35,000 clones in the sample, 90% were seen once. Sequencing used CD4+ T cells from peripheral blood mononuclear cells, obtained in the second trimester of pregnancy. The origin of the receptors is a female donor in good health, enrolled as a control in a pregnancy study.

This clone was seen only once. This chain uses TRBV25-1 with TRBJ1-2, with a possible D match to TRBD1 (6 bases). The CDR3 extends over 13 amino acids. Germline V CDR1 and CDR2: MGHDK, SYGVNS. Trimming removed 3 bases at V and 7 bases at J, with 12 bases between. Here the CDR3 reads CASSDRNRVGYTF. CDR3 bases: TGTGCCAGCAGTGATCGTAACAGGGTTGGCTACACCTTC.

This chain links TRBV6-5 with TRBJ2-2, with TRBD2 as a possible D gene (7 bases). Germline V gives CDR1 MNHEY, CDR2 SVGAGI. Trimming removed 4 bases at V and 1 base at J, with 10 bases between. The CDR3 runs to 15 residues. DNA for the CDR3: TGTGCCAGCAGTTTAGGGGGGGTGAACACCGGGGAGCTGTTTTTT. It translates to CASSLGGVNTGELFF.

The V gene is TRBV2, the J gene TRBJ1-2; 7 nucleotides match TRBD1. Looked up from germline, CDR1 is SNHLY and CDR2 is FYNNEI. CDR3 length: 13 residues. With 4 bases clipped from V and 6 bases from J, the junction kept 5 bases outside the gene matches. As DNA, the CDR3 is TGTGCCAGCAGTGCGACAGGGCTCGATGGCTACACCTTC. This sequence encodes CASSATGLDGYTF.

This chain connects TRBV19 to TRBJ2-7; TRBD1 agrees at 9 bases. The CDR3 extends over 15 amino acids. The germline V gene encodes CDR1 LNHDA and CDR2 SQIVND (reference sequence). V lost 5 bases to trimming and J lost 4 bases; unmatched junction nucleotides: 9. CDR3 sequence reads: CASSVTGGKGYEQYF. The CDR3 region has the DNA TGTGCCAGTAGTGTCACAGGGGGCAAAGGGTACGAGCAGTACTTC. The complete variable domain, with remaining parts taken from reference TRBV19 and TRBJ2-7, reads DGGITQSPKYLFRKEGQNVTLSCEQNLNHDAMYWYRQDPGQGLRLIYYSQIVNDFQKGDIAEGYSVSREKKESFPLTVTSAQKNPTAFYLCASSVTGGKGYEQYFGPGTRLTVT.

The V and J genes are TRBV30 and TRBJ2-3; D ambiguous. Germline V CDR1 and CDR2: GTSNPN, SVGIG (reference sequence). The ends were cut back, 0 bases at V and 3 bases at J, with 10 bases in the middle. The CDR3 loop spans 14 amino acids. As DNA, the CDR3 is TGTGCCTGGAGTGTGGCGGTTAGTACAGATACGCAGTATTTT. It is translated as CAWSVAVSTDTQYF.

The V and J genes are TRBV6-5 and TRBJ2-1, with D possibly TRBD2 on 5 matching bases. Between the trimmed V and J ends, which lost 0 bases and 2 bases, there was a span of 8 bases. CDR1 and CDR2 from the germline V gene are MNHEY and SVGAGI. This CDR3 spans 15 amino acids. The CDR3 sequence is CASSYSGVAYNEQFF. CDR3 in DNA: TGTGCCAGCAGTTACTCCGGGGTAGCCTACAATGAGCAGTTCTTC.

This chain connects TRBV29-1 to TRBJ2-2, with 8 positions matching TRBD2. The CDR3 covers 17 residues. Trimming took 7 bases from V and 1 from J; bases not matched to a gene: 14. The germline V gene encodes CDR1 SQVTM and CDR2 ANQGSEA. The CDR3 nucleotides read TGCAGCGCTGGCGGACTAAGCGGGAGAGGGAACACCGGGGAGCTGTTTTTT. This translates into CSAGGLSGRGNTGELFF.

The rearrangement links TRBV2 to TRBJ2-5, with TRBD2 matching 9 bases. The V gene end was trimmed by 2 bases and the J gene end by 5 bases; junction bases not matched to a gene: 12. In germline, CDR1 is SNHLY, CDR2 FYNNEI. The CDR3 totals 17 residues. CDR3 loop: CASSEWLAGLSGETQYF. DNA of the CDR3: TGTGCCAGCAGTGAATGGCTAGCGGGACTTTCGGGGGAGACCCAGTACTTC.

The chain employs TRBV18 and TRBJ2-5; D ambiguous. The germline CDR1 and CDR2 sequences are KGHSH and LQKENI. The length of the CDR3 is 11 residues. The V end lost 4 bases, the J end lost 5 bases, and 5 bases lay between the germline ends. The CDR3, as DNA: TGTGCCAGCTCACGAGAGGAGACCCAGTACTTC. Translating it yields CASSREETQYF.

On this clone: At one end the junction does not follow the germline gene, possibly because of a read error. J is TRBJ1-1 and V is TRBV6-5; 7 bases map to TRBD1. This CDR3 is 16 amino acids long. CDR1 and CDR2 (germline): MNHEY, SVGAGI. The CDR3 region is CASRYSKTGWRTEAFF. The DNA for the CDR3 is TGTGCCAGCAGGTACTCTAAGACAGGGTGGAGGACTGAAGCTTTCTTT.

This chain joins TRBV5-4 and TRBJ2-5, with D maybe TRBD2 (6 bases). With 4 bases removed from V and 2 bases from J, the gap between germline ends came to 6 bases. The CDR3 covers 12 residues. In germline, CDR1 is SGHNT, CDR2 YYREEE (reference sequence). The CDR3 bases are TGTGCCAGCAGCGCGGGACAAGAGACCCAGTACTTC. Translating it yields CASSAGQETQYF.

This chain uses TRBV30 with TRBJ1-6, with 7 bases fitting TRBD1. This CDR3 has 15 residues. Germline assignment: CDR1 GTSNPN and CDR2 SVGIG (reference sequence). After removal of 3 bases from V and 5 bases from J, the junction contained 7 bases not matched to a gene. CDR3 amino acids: CAWRKDRTNNSPLHF. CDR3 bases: TGTGCCTGGAGAAAGGACAGGACAAATAATTCACCCCTCCACTTT.

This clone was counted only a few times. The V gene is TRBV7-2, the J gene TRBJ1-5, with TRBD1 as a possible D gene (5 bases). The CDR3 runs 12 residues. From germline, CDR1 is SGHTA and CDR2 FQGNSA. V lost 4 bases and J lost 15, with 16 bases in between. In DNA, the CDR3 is TGTGCCAGCAGCTCACCAACAGGATATCGGCATTTT. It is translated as CASSSPTGYRHF. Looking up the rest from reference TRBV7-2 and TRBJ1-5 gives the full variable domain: GAGVSQSPSNKVTEKGKDVELRCDPISGHTALYWYRQSLGQGLEFLIYFQGNSAPDKSGLPSDRFSAERTGGSVSTLTIQRTQQEDSAVYLCASSSPTGYRHFGDGTRLSIL.

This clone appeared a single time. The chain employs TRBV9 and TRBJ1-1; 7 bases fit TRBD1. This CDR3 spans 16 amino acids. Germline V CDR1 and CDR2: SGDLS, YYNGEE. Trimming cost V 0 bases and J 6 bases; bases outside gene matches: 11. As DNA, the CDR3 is TGTGCCAGCAGCGTAGGGGCGAGACAGGGTACCGCTGAAGCTTTCTTT. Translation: CASSVGARQGTAEAFF. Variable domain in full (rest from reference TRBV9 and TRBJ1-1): DSGVTQTPKHLITATGQRVTLRCSPRSGDLSVYWYQQSLDQGLQFLIQYYNGEERAKGNILERFSAQQFPDLHSELNLSSLELGDSALYFCASSVGARQGTAEAFFGQGTRLTVV.

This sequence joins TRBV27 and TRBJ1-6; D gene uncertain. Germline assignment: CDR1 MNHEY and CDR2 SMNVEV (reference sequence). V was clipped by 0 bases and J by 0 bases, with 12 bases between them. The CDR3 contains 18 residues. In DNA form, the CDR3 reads TGTGCCAGCAGTTTATCGGCCGGCGGTGCCTCCTATAATTCACCCCTCCACTTT. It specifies CASSLSAGGASYNSPLHF.

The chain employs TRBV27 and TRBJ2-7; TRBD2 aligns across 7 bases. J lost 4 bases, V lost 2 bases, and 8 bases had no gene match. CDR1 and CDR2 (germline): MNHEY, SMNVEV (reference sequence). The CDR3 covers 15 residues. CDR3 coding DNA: TGTGCCAGCAGTTTAACGTCTAGCGGCGAGTACGAGCAGTACTTC. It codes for CASSLTSSGEYEQYF.

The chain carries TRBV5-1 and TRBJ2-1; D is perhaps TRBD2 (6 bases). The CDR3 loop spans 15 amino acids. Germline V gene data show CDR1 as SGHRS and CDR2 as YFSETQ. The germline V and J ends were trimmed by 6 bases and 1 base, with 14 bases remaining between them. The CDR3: CASKEAGSSYNEQFF. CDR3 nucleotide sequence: TGCGCCAGCAAAGAGGCCGGGAGTTCCTACAATGAGCAGTTCTTC.

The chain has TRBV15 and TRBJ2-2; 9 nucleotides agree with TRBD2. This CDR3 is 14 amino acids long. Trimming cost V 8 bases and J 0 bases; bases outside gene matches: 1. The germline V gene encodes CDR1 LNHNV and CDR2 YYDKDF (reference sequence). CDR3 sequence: CATLAGPNTGELFF. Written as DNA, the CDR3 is TGTGCCACCCTAGCGGGACCGAACACCGGGGAGCTGTTTTTT. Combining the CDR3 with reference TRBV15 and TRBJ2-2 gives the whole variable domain DAMVIQNPRYQVTQFGKPVTLSCSQTLNHNVMYWYQQKSSQAPKLLFHYYDKDFNNEADTPDNFQSRRPNTSFCFLDIRSPGLGDTAMYLCATLAGPNTGELFFGEGSRLTVL.

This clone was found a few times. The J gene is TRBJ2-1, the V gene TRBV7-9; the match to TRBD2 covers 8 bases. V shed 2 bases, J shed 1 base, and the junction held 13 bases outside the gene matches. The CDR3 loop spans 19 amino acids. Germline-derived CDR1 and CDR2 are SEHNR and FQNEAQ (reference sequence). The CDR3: CASSLSLSGRISSYNEQFF. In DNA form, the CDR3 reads TGTGCCAGCAGCTTATCTCTGAGCGGGAGAATTAGTTCCTACAATGAGCAGTTCTTC.

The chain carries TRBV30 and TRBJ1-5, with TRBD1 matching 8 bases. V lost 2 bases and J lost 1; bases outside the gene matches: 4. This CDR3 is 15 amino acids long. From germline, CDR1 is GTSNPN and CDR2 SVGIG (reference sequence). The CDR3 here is CAWSPGTGSNQPQHF. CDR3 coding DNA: TGTGCCTGGAGTCCCGGGACAGGCAGCAATCAGCCCCAGCATTTT.

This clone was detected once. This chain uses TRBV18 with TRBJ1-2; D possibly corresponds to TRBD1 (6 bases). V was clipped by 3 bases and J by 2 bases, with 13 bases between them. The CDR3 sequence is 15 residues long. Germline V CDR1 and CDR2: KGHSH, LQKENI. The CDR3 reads CASSPGATGNYGYTF. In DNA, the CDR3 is TGTGCCAGCTCACCTGGAGCCACAGGGAACTATGGCTACACCTTC.

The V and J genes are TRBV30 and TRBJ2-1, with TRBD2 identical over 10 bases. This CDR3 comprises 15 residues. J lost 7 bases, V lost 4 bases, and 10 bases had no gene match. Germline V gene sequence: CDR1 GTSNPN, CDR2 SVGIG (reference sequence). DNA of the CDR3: TGTGCCTGGATCTCCCTAGCGGGAGCCCGGAATGAGCAGTTCTTC. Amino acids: CAWISLAGARNEQFF.

The CDR3 coding sequence is TGTGCCAGCAGCCGGGACAGCGTTTACGAGCAGTACTTC. Translating gives CASSRDSVYEQYF. The chain links TRBV14 to TRBJ2-7; 7 bases fit TRBD1. This CDR3 spans 13 amino acids. In germline, CDR1 is SGHDN, CDR2 FVKESK. With 4 bases clipped from V and 4 bases from J, the junction kept 4 bases outside the gene matches.

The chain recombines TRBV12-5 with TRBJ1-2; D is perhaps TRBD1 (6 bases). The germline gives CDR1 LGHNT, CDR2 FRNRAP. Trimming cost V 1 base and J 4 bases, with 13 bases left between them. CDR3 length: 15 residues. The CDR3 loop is CASGLGTVTGYGYTF. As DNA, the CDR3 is TGTGCTAGTGGTTTGGGGACAGTAACGGGCTATGGCTACACCTTC.

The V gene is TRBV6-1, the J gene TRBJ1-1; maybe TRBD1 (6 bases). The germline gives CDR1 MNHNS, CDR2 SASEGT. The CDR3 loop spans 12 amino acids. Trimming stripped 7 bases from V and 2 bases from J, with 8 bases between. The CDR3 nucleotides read TGTGCCAGCAAAGGGGGTAACACTGAAGCTTTCTTT. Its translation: CASKGGNTEAFF.

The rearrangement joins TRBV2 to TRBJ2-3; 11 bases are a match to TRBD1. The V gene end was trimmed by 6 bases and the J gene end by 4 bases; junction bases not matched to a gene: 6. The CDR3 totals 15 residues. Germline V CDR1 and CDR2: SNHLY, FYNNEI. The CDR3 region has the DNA TGTGCCAGCAGGGAAAGGACAGGGGGCGCAGATACGCAGTATTTT. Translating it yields CASRERTGGADTQYF. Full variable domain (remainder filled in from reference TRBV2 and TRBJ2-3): EPEVTQTPSHQVTQMGQEVILRCVPISNHLYFYWYRQILGQKVEFLVSFYNNEISEKSEIFDDQFSVERPDGSNFTLKIRSTKLEDSAMYFCASRERTGGADTQYFGPGTRLTVL.

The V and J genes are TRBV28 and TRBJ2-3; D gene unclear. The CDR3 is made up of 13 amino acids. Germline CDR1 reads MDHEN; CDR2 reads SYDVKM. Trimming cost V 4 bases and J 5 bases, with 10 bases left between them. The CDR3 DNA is TGTGCCAGCAGTTCCACCGTCGGAGATACGCAGTATTTT. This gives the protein CASSSTVGDTQYF. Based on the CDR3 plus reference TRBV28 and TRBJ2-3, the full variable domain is DVKVTQSSRYLVKRTGEKVFLECVQDMDHENMFWYRQDPGLGLRLIYFSYDVKMKEKGDIPEGYSVSREKKERFSLILESASTNQTSMYLCASSSTVGDTQYFGPGTRLTVL.